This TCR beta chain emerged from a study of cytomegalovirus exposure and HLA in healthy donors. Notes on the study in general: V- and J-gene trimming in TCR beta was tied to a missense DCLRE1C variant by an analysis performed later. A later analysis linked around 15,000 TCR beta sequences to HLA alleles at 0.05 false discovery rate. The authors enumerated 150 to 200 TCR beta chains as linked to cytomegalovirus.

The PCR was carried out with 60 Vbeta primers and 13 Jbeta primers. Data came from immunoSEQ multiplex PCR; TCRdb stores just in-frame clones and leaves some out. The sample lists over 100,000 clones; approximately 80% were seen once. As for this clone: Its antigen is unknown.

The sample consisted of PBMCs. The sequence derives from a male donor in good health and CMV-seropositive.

CDR3 nucleotide sequence: TGTGCCACCAGCAGAGGAGGGAACAGGGTGAACACTGAAGCTTTCTTT. Encoded protein: CATSRGGNRVNTEAFF. V is TRBV15 and J is TRBJ1-1; D is perhaps TRBD1 (6 bases). This CDR3 contains 16 residues. V dropped 1 base and J dropped 0 bases, with 12 bases sitting between them. CDR1 and CDR2 (germline): LNHNV, YYDKDF (reference sequence).